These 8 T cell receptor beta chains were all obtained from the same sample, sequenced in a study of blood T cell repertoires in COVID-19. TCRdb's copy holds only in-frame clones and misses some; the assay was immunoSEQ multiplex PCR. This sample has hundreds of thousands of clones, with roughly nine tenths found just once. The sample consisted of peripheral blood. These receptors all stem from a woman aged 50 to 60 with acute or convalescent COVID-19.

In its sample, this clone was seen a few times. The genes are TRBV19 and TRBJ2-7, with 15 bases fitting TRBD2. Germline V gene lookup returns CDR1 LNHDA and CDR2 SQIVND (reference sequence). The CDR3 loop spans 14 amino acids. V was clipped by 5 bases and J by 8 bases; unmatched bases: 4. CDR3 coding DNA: TGTGCCAGTAGTCAAGGGACTAGCGGGGGGAAGCAGTACTTC. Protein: CASSQGTSGGKQYF.

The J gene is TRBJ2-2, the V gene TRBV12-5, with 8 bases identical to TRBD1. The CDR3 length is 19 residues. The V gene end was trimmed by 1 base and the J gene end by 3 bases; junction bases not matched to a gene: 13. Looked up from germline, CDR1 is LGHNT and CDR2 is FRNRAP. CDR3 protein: CASGLERTGLKGDTGELFF. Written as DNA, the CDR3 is TGTGCTAGTGGTTTGGAAAGGACAGGGTTGAAGGGGGACACCGGGGAGCTGTTTTTT.

DNA for the CDR3: TGTGCCAGCAGCTTAGATCGCGCGGGAGTTTCCTACAATGAGCAGTTCTTC. Protein: CASSLDRAGVSYNEQFF. The V gene is TRBV11-2, the J gene TRBJ2-1; 7 bases are shared with TRBD2. The CDR3 sequence is 17 residues long. Germline CDR1 and CDR2: SGHAT and FQNNGV. The V gene end was trimmed by 0 bases and the J gene end by 1 base; junction bases not matched to a gene: 6.

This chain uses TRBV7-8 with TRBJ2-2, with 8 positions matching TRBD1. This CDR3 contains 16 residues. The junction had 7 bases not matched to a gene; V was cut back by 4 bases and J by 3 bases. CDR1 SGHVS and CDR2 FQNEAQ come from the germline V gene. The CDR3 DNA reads TGTGCCAGCAGCTACAGGACAGGGATTGACACCGGGGAGCTGTTTTTT. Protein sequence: CASSYRTGIDTGELFF.

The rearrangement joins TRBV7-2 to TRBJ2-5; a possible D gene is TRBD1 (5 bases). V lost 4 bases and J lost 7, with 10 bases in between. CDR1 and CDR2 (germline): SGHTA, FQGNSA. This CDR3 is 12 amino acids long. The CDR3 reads CASSSQQGTQYF. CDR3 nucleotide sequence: TGTGCCAGCAGCTCGCAGCAGGGGACCCAGTACTTC.

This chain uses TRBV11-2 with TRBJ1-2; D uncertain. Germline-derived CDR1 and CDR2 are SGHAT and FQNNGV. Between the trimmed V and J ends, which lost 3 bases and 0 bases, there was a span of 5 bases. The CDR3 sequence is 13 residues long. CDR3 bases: TGTGCCAGCAGCTTTGCAGCTAACTATGGCTACACCTTC. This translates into CASSFAANYGYTF.

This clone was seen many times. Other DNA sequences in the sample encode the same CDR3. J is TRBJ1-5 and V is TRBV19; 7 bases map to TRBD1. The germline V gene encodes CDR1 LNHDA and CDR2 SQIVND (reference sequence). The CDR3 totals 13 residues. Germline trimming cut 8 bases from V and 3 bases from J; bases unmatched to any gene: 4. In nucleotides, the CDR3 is TGTGCCAGTTCCCAGGGGGACAATCAGCCCCAGCATTTT. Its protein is CASSQGDNQPQHF.

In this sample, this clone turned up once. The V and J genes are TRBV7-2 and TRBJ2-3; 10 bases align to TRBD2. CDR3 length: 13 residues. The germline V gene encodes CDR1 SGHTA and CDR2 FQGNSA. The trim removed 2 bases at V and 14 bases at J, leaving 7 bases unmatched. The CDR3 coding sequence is TGTGCCAGCAGCTTACTGCCTAGCGGGAGTTGGTATTTT. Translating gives CASSLLPSGSWYF.